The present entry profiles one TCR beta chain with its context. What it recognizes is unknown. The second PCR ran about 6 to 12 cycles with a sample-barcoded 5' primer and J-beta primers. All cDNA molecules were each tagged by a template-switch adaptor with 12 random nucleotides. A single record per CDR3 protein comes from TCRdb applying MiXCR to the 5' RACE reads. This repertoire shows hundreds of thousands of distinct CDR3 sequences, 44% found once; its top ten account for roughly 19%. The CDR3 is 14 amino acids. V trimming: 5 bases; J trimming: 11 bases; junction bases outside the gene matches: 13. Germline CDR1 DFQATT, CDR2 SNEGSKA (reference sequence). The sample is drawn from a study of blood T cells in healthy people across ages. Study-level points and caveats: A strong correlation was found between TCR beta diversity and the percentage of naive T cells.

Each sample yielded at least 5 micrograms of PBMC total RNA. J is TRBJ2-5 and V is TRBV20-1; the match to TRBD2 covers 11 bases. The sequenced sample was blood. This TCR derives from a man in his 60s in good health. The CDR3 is CSARLAGFPGGQYF. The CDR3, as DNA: TGCAGTGCTCGACTAGCGGGGTTTCCCGGGGGGCAGTACTTC.